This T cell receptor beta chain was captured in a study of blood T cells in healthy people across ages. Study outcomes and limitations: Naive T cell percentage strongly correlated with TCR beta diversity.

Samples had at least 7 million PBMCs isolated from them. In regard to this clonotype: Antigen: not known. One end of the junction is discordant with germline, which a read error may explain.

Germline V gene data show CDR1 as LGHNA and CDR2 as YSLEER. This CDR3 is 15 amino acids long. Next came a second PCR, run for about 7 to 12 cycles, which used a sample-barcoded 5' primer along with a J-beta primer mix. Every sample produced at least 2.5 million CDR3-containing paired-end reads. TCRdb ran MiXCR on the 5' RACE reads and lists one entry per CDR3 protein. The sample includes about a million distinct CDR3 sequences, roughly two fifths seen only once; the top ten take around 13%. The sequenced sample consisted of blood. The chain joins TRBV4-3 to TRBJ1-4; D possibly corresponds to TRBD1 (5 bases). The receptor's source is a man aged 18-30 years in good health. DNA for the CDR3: TGCACCAGCAGCCATGACAGTACAACTAATGAAAAACTGTTTTTT. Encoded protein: CTSSHDSTTNEKLFF.